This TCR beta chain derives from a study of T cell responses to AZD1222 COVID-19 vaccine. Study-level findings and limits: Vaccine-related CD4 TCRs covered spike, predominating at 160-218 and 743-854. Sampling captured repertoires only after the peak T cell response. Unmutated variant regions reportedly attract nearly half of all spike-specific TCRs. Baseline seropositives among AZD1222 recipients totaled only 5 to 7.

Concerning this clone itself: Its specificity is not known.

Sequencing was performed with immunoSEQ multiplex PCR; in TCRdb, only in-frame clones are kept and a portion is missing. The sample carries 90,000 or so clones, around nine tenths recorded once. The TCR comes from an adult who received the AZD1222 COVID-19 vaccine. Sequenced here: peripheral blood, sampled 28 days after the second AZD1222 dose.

The CDR3 DNA sequence: TGTGCCTGGAGTACAGGGGGCGGGGGGCAGCCCCAGCATTTT. It codes for CAWSTGGGGQPQHF. V and J are TRBV30 and TRBJ1-5; 9 positions match TRBD1. The CDR3 is made up of 14 amino acids. Losses at the gene ends were 2 bases for V and 7 bases for J; bases not matched to a gene: 6. Germline CDR1 reads GTSNPN; CDR2 reads SVGIG (reference sequence).